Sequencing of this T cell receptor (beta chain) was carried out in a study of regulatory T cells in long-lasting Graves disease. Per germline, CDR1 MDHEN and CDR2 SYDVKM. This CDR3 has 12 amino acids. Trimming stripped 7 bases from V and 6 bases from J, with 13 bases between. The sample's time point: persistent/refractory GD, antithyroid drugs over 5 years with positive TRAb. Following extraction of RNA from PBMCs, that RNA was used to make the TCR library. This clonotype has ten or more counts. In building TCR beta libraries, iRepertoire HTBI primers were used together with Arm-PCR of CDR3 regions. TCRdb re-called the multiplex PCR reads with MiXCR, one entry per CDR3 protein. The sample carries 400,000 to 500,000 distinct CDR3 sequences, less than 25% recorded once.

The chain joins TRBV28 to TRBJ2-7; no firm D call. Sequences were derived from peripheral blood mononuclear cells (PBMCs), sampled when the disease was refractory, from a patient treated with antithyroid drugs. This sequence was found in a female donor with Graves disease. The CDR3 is CASKRAGFEQYF. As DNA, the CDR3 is TGTGCCAGCAAAAGGGCAGGCTTCGAGCAGTACTTC.